The next 32 T cell receptor beta chains were all read from a single sample in a study of blood T cell repertoires in COVID-19. The repertoire was sequenced with immunoSEQ multiplex PCR; TCRdb's copy has only in-frame clones and lacks some. The table includes a few hundred thousand clones, about nine tenths detected once. The specimen sequenced was peripheral blood. These receptor sequences come from a woman aged 25 to 39 with COVID-19, enrolled during active disease.

This chain connects TRBV5-5 to TRBJ2-7, with 14 positions matching TRBD2. The ends lost 3 bases at V and 2 bases at J; junction bases unmatched: 4. CDR1 and CDR2 (germline): SGHKS, YYEKEE (reference sequence). This CDR3 has 16 amino acids. This CDR3 reads CASSSGLAGGPYEQYF. CDR3 bases: TGTGCCAGCAGCTCAGGACTAGCGGGAGGCCCCTACGAGCAGTACTTC.

The chain is built from TRBV5-4 and TRBJ2-7; no firm D call. Trimming took 4 bases from V and 3 from J, leaving 11 bases between them. The CDR3 consists of 13 residues. Germline V gene data show CDR1 as SGHNT and CDR2 as YYREEE (reference sequence). The DNA of the CDR3 is TGTGCCAGCAGCAATCCAGCGTACTACGAGCAGTACTTC. Protein product: CASSNPAYYEQYF.

The gene calls are TRBV4-3 and TRBJ2-2, with 11 bases matching TRBD1. The V gene's germline CDR1 is LGHNA and CDR2 YSLEER. With 5 bases clipped from V and 6 bases from J, the junction kept 14 bases outside the gene matches. The CDR3 is 18 amino acids. In DNA, the CDR3 is TGCGCCAGCAGCTTTGCCCCACCGGGACAGGGGGACGCCGGGGAGCTGTTTTTT. Translated, it gives CASSFAPPGQGDAGELFF.

The chain combines TRBV30 with TRBJ1-1; the match to TRBD1 covers 8 bases. V dropped 2 bases and J dropped 8; count of bases not matched to a gene: 7. The CDR3 contains 13 residues. Germline V gene lookup returns CDR1 GTSNPN and CDR2 SVGIG (reference sequence). CDR3 bases: TGTGCCTGGAGTACAAGGACAGGGCTCGAAGCTTTCTTT. Translating gives CAWSTRTGLEAFF.

The chain combines TRBV9 with TRBJ2-7, with D maybe TRBD1 (5 bases). The CDR3 spans 14 residues. Germline CDR1 SGDLS, CDR2 YYNGEE. The V and J ends lost 1 base and 5 bases respectively, with 13 bases between them. The CDR3, as DNA: TGTGCCAGCAGCGTATCGGCAGGGTCCCACGAGCAGTACTTC. Residues: CASSVSAGSHEQYF.

Only one count was recorded for this clone. The chain couples TRBV7-2 to TRBJ2-5; D unresolved. This CDR3 is 16 amino acids long. The V gene lost 1 base and the J gene lost 0 bases, with 12 bases spanning the gap. The germline V gene has CDR1 SGHTA and CDR2 FQGNSA. CDR3 nucleotides: TGTGCCAGCAGCTTAGGCACTCTGATCTACCAAGAGACCCAGTACTTC. The encoded protein is CASSLGTLIYQETQYF.

V usage is TRBV5-6 and J usage is TRBJ2-5; no reliable D call. Germline V gene data show CDR1 as SGHDT and CDR2 as YYEEEE. The CDR3 spans 13 residues. With 0 bases removed from V and 3 bases from J, the gap between germline ends came to 6 bases. The CDR3 nucleotides read TGTGCCAGCAGCTTGGTACACGAAGAGACCCAGTACTTC. This translates into CASSLVHEETQYF.

This chain uses TRBV6-5 with TRBJ2-1; TRBD1 is a possible D gene (6 bases). Trimming pared 5 bases from V and 8 bases from J, leaving 16 bases between. The CDR3 runs to 14 residues. Germline V CDR1 and CDR2: MNHEY, SVGAGI. The CDR3: CASSTLQGSHEQFF. For the CDR3, the DNA is TGTGCCAGCAGTACACTACAGGGTAGCCATGAGCAGTTCTTC.

The rearrangement links TRBV5-4 to TRBJ2-5; D remains unclear. Germline V CDR1 and CDR2: SGHNT, YYREEE (reference sequence). V was cut by 2 bases and J by 5 bases, with 4 bases left in between. This CDR3 comprises 11 residues. The CDR3, as DNA: TGTGCCAGCAGCTTCATGGAGACCCAGTACTTC. Protein sequence: CASSFMETQYF.

V usage is TRBV18 and J usage is TRBJ1-2; possible D gene TRBD1, 6 bases. The V gene's germline CDR1 is KGHSH and CDR2 LQKENI. V lost 3 bases and J 7 bases, leaving 15 bases between the germline ends. This CDR3 region has 14 residues. The CDR3 here is CASSPTEGDGGYTF. The CDR3 coding sequence is TGTGCCAGCTCACCTACCGAGGGGGATGGTGGCTACACCTTC.

The rearrangement links TRBV11-1 to TRBJ2-5, with TRBD1 identical over 8 bases. Germline CDR1 is SGHAT and CDR2 is FQDESV (reference sequence). This CDR3 comprises 14 residues. J lost 7 bases, V lost 6 bases, and 10 bases had no gene match. The DNA for the CDR3 is TGTGCCAGCAGTCTTTATCGGACAGGGTGGACCCAGTACTTC. Amino acids: CASSLYRTGWTQYF.

This chain joins TRBV5-4 and TRBJ2-3, with 7 bases matching TRBD1. The CDR3 is 13 residues long. V shed 2 bases, J shed 6 bases, and the junction held 3 bases outside the gene matches. Germline V lookup: CDR1 SGHNT, CDR2 YYREEE (reference sequence). Written as DNA, the CDR3 is TGTGCCAGCAGCTTTGACAGGGAGGATACGCAGTATTTT. Amino acid sequence: CASSFDREDTQYF.

The chain carries TRBV9 and TRBJ1-1; TRBD1 matches at 9 bases. The CDR3 has 14 residues. The V gene's germline CDR1 is SGDLS and CDR2 YYNGEE. The junction had 5 bases not matched to a gene; V was cut back by 4 bases and J by 4 bases. This chain's CDR3 is CASSPTGGTTEAFF. The CDR3 DNA reads as TGTGCCAGCAGCCCGACAGGGGGAACCACTGAAGCTTTCTTT.

This clone has more than one count but fewer than ten. This sequence joins TRBV4-1 and TRBJ1-6, with 10 bases identical to TRBD1. The CDR3 consists of 16 residues. Germline V gene data show CDR1 as MGHRA and CDR2 as YSYEKL. J lost 10 bases, V lost 5 bases, and 11 bases had no gene match. DNA for the CDR3: TGCGCCAGCAGCGTGAGGGACAGGGGAGAATACTCACCCCTCCACTTT. Amino acid sequence: CASSVRDRGEYSPLHF.

CDR3 coding DNA: TGCAGCGTTGAATCGGGGGGCTACTATGGCTACACCTTC. Translation: CSVESGGYYGYTF. The chain uses TRBV29-1 and TRBJ1-2, with D possibly matching TRBD1 (6 bases). The CDR3 spans 13 residues. Trimming removed 2 bases at V and 3 bases at J, with 10 bases between. Germline assignment: CDR1 SQVTM and CDR2 ANQGSEA.

This chain links TRBV7-2 with TRBJ2-1; 10 nucleotides agree with TRBD2. J lost 10 bases, V lost 1 base, and 7 bases had no gene match. Germline CDR1 SGHTA, CDR2 FQGNSA. The CDR3 sequence is 15 residues long. The CDR3 is CASSLVSSGGEEQFF. The DNA of the CDR3 is TGTGCCAGCAGCTTAGTGTCTAGCGGGGGAGAAGAGCAGTTCTTC.

V usage is TRBV29-1 and J usage is TRBJ2-5; tentatively, D is TRBD1 (7 bases). The CDR3 covers 13 residues. Germline V gene sequence: CDR1 SQVTM, CDR2 ANQGSEA. The V and J ends lost 2 bases and 6 bases respectively, with 13 bases between them. CDR3 amino acids: CSVEQQGRQTQYF. In DNA, the CDR3 is TGCAGCGTTGAACAACAGGGGAGGCAGACCCAGTACTTC.

The sample holds one count of this clone. V is TRBV28 and J is TRBJ2-7; tentative D call: TRBD2 (5 bases). This CDR3 has 13 amino acids. Per the germline V gene, CDR1 is MDHEN and CDR2 is SYDVKM. The V end lost 4 bases, the J end lost 5 bases, and 12 bases lay between the germline ends. This CDR3 is CASSWTGIDEQYF. CDR3 nucleotide sequence: TGTGCCAGCAGTTGGACTGGGATCGACGAGCAGTACTTC. Based on the CDR3 plus reference TRBV28 and TRBJ2-7, the full variable domain is DVKVTQSSRYLVKRTGEKVFLECVQDMDHENMFWYRQDPGLGLRLIYFSYDVKMKEKGDIPEGYSVSREKKERFSLILESASTNQTSMYLCASSWTGIDEQYFGPGTRLTVT.

V usage is TRBV7-2 and J usage is TRBJ1-5; TRBD1 aligns across 8 bases. CDR3 length equals 13 residues. Germline CDR1 SGHTA, CDR2 FQGNSA. V shed 4 bases and J 4 bases; nucleotides not matched to a gene: 0. The CDR3, as DNA: TGTGCCAGCAGCTGGACAGGGAATCAGCCCCAGCATTTT. Encoded protein: CASSWTGNQPQHF.

The chain links TRBV2 to TRBJ1-5, with 7 bases identical to TRBD1. The germline gives CDR1 SNHLY, CDR2 FYNNEI. J gave up 6 bases and V 2 bases, and 10 bases lay outside the gene matches. The CDR3 is 16 residues long. CDR3 sequence: CASSERGPRGAQPQHF. The CDR3 DNA reads TGTGCCAGCAGTGAACGCGGGCCCAGGGGGGCTCAGCCCCAGCATTTT.

This clone has a single count. CDR3 residues: CASSQGQSSYNEQFF. Here the CDR3 DNA reads TGTGCCAGCAGCCAAGGACAGAGCTCCTACAATGAGCAGTTCTTC. The V gene is TRBV3-1 (or the pseudogene TRBV3-2), the J gene TRBJ2-1; tentatively, D is TRBD1 (5 bases). Germline CDR1 and CDR2: LGHDT and YNNKEL (reference sequence). This CDR3 has 15 residues. V was pared by 1 base and J by 0 bases, with 7 bases between.

The V and J genes are TRBV6-5 and TRBJ2-3; 7 bases align to TRBD1. The CDR3 length is 15 residues. CDR1 and CDR2 from the germline V gene are MNHEY and SVGAGI. The junction had 7 bases not matched to a gene; V was cut back by 7 bases and J by 0 bases. The DNA of the CDR3 is TGTGCCAGCAAGGACGGGACAGACAGCACAGATACGCAGTATTTT. Its translation: CASKDGTDSTDTQYF.

The chain carries TRBV7-9 and TRBJ2-7, with D tentatively TRBD2 (5 bases). CDR3 size: 13 residues. The germline V gene encodes CDR1 SEHNR and CDR2 FQNEAQ (reference sequence). Trimming left V 5 bases short and J 5 bases short, with 13 bases between. CDR3 in amino acids: CASSTPLSDEQYF. The CDR3 nucleotides are TGTGCCAGCAGCACCCCCCTTAGCGACGAGCAGTACTTC.

V usage is TRBV29-1 and J usage is TRBJ2-7; D remains unclear. This CDR3 region has 12 residues. The ends were cut back, 4 bases at V and 3 bases at J, with 10 bases in the middle. Germline CDR1 is SQVTM and CDR2 is ANQGSEA. The DNA of the CDR3 is TGCAGCGTTGCGTCTTCAGGCTACGAGCAGTACTTC. It codes for CSVASSGYEQYF.

The genes are TRBV6-5 and TRBJ2-7, with TRBD2 identical over 7 bases. V lost 5 bases, J lost 3 bases, and 7 bases stayed unmatched. Germline V CDR1 and CDR2: MNHEY, SVGAGI. The CDR3 is made up of 14 amino acids. CDR3 region: CASSRGSSFYEQYF. The DNA for the CDR3 is TGTGCCAGCAGTCGCGGGAGCTCGTTCTACGAGCAGTACTTC.

The chain is built from TRBV5-8 and TRBJ1-2, with D uncertain. Trimming left V 2 bases short and J 2 bases short, with 10 bases between. The germline V gene has CDR1 SGHTS and CDR2 YDEGEE. This CDR3 comprises 14 residues. The CDR3 spells CASSFYMINYGYTF. DNA for the CDR3: TGTGCCAGCAGCTTCTATATGATAAACTATGGCTACACCTTC.

The rearrangement uses TRBV7-9 and TRBJ2-3; 8 bases agree with TRBD1. This CDR3 contains 13 residues. J was trimmed by 10 bases and V by 1 base; bases with no gene match: 4. The germline V gene has CDR1 SEHNR and CDR2 FQNEAQ (reference sequence). CDR3 sequence reads: CASSLVEDRAQYF. The DNA for the CDR3 is TGTGCCAGCAGCTTAGTTGAGGACAGGGCGCAGTATTTT.

A few counts support this clone. V gene TRBV24-1 combines with J gene TRBJ1-2; D uncertain. Germline V CDR1 and CDR2: KGHDR, SFDVKD. With 4 bases removed from V and 8 bases from J, the gap between germline ends came to 19 bases. The CDR3 extends over 15 amino acids. CDR3 sequence reads: CATSDPAIEREGYTF. The CDR3 nucleotides read TGTGCCACCAGTGACCCGGCGATCGAAAGGGAGGGCTACACCTTC.

The chain carries TRBV2 and TRBJ2-1, with 7 bases fitting TRBD2. Germline V gives CDR1 SNHLY, CDR2 FYNNEI. The CDR3 is 13 amino acids. V was pared by 3 bases and J by 10 bases, with 6 bases of the junction left unmatched. The CDR3: CASSESGGSEQFF. The DNA of the CDR3 is TGTGCCAGCAGTGAGTCGGGAGGTAGCGAGCAGTTCTTC.

The chain joins TRBV15 to TRBJ2-1; tentative D call: TRBD2 (5 bases). The CDR3 runs 15 residues. Germline loops: CDR1 LNHNV, CDR2 YYDKDF (reference sequence). Trimming took off 0 bases at V and 7 bases at J, with 13 bases between the two ends. CDR3 sequence (DNA): TGTGCCACCAGCAGAGATGCTCCGGGGAAGAATGAGCAGTTCTTC. Protein product: CATSRDAPGKNEQFF.

The chain recombines TRBV27 with TRBJ2-7; 9 bases fit TRBD1. The CDR3 is made up of 15 amino acids. Germline-derived CDR1 and CDR2 are MNHEY and SMNVEV (reference sequence). V trimming: 5 bases; J trimming: 5 bases; junction bases outside the gene matches: 10. CDR3 sequence reads: CASSAPGQGRHEQYF. CDR3 nucleotide sequence: TGTGCCAGCAGTGCCCCGGGACAGGGTAGGCACGAGCAGTACTTC.

The rearrangement uses TRBV24-1 and TRBJ1-5; TRBD1 matches 9 bases. CDR1 and CDR2 (germline): KGHDR, SFDVKD. This CDR3 comprises 15 residues. V lost 4 bases and J lost 4; bases outside the gene matches: 4. The CDR3 nucleotides are TGTGCCACCAGTGAGTCACAGGGGGCAAATCAGCCCCAGCATTTT. Translation gives CATSESQGANQPQHF.